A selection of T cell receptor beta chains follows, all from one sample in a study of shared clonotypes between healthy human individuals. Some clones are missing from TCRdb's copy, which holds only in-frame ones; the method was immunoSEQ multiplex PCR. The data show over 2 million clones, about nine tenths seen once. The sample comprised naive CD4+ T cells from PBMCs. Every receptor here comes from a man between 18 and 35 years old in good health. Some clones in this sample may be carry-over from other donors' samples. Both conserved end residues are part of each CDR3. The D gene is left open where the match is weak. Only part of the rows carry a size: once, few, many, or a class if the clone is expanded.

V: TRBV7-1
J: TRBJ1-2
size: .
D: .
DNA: TGTGCCAGCAGCTTAGGACAGAATGGCTACACCTTC
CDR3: CASSLGQNGYTF

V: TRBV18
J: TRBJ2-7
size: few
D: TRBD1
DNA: TGTGCCAGCTCACCGGGACAGGGTTCCTACGAGCAGTACTTC
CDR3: CASSPGQGSYEQYF

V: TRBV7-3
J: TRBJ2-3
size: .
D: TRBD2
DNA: TGTGCCAGCAGCCCTAGCGGTTCAACGCAGTATTTT
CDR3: CASSPSGSTQYF

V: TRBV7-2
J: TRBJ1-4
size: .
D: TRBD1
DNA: TGTGCCAGCAGCCAAACCGGGACAGGGTCTGGAAAACTGTTTTTT
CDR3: CASSQTGTGSGKLFF

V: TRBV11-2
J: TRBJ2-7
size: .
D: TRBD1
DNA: TGTGCCAGCAGCTTTCCGGGACAGGGGAGCTCCTACGAGCAGTACTTC
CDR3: CASSFPGQGSSYEQYF

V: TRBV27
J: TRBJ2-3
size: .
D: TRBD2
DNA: TGTGCCAGGAGCGGGGGGGGAGATACGCAGTATTTT
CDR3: CARSGGGDTQYF

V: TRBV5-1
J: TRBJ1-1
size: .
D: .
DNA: TGCGCCAGCAGCCTTACAGGGTGGGACACTGAAGCTTTCTTT
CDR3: CASSLTGWDTEAFF

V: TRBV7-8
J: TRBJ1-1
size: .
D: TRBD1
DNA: TGTGCCAGCAGCCCTTTGACAGGGATTCGAGCTTTCTTT
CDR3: CASSPLTGIRAFF

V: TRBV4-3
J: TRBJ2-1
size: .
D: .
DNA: TGCGCCAGCAGCCAAGACCTCCTCGACAGGAATGAGCAGTTCTTC
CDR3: CASSQDLLDRNEQFF

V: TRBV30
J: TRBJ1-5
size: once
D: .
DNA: TGTGCCTGGAGTAAGGCCCTTAGCAATCAGCCCCAGCATTTT
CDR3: CAWSKALSNQPQHF

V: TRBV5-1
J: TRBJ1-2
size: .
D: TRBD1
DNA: TGCGCCAGCAGCAATCCTACCGGGACAGTTAACTATGGCTACACCTTC
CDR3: CASSNPTGTVNYGYTF

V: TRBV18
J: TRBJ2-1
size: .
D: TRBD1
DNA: TGTGCCAGCTCACCCGGGACAGGATACAATGAGCAGTTCTTC
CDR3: CASSPGTGYNEQFF

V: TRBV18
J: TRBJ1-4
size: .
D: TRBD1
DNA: TGTGCCAGCTCACCACTCTCCGTTGGGACAGGGGATGAAAAACTGTTTTTT
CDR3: CASSPLSVGTGDEKLFF

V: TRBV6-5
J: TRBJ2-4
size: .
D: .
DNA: TGTGCCAGCAGAAGCCCAGGAACCAAAAACATTCAGTACTTC
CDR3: CASRSPGTKNIQYF

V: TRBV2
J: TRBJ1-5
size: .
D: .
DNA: TGTGCCAGCAGCGCGGACCGGATAACTAATCAGCCCCAGCATTTT
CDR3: CASSADRITNQPQHF

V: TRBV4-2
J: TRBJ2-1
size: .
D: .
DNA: TGTGCCAGCAGCCGCCAACCCACTGGCTACAATGAGCAGTTCTTC
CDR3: CASSRQPTGYNEQFF

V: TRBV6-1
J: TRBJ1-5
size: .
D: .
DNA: TGTGCCAGCAGTGGGGGAGGGGGGCCCCAGCATTTT
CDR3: CASSGGGGPQHF

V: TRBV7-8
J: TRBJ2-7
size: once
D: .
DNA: TGTGCCAGCAGCTTAGAAGACGGGTTCTACGAGCAGTACTTC
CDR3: CASSLEDGFYEQYF

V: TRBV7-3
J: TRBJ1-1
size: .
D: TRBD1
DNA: TGTGCCAGCAGCCCCGGACAGGGGGCTGCTGAAGCTTTCTTT
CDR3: CASSPGQGAAEAFF

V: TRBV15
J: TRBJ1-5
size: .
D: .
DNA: TGTGCCACCAGTAGAACGGCTCGGGATCAGCCCCAGCATTTT
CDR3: CATSRTARDQPQHF

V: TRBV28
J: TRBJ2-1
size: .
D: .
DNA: TGTGCCAGCCAGAGAGACAATGAGCAGTTCTTC
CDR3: CASQRDNEQFF

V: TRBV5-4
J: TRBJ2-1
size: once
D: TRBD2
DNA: TGTGCCAGCAGCTTGGGGGCGGGAGTGACCTACAATGAGCAGTTCTTC
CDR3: CASSLGAGVTYNEQFF

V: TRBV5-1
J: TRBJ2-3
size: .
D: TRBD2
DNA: TGCGCCAGCAGCCCGGGACTAGGTGTGCAGTATTTT
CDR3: CASSPGLGVQYF

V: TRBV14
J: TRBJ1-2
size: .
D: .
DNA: TGTGCCAGCAGCCAGGCCGAGGGGACGCTCGCTCGGGGCTACACCTTC
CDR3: CASSQAEGTLARGYTF

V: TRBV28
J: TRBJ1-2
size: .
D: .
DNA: TGTGCCAGCAGTTTGGGGGATCTACGTGGCTACACCTTC
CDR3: CASSLGDLRGYTF

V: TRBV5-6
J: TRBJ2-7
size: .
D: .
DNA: TGTGCCAGCAGCTTAGTGTATACCTCCTACGAGCAGTACTTC
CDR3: CASSLVYTSYEQYF

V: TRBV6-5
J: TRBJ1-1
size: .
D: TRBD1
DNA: TGTGCCAGCAGTTACCTACAGGGGGCCCGGACTGAAGCTTTCTTT
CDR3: CASSYLQGARTEAFF

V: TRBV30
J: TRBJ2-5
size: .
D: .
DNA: TGTGCCTGGAGAAGGGGGACGATTACCGAAGAGACCCAGTACTTC
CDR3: CAWRRGTITEETQYF

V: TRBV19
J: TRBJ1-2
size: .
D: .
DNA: TGTGCCAGTAGACTCAATGACGGGTATGGCTACACCTTC
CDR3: CASRLNDGYGYTF

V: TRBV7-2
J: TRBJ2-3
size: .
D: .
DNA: TGTGCCAGCAGCTCGCGGAGGGTGGATACGCAGTATTTT
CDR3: CASSSRRVDTQYF

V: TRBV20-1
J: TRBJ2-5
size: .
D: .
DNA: TGCAGTGCTAGGGGCAGGGAGACCCAGTACTTC
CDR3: CSARGRETQYF

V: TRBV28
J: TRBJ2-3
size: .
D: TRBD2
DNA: TGTGCCTCCTCAGGCGGGAGGTTAAGCACAGATACGCAGTATTTT
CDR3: CASSGGRLSTDTQYF

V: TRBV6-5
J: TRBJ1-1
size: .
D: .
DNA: TGTGCCAGCAGTTATCGGGGGGGAACTGAAGCTTTCTTT
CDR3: CASSYRGGTEAFF

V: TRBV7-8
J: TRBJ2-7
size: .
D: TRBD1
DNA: TGTGCCAGCAGCTTAGCGGCAGGGGGCTCCTACGAGCAGTACTTC
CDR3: CASSLAAGGSYEQYF

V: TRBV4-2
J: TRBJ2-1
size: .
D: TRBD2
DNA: TGTGCCAGCAGCCCAATCGGTACTAGCGGGCTCACCCACCCCAATGAGCAGTTCTTC
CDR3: CASSPIGTSGLTHPNEQFF

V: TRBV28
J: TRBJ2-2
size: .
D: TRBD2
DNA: TGTGCCAGCAGCTATAGCGGGACGAACACCGGGGAGCTGTTTTTT
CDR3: CASSYSGTNTGELFF

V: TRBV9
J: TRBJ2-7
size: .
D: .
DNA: TGTGCCAGCAGCGTAACGGGGAGCTCCTACGAGCAGTACTTC
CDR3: CASSVTGSSYEQYF

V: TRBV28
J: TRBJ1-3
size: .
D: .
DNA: TGTGCCAGCAGTCCCGGGGGTAGAAACACCATATATTTT
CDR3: CASSPGGRNTIYF

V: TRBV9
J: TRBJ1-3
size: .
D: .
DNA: TGTGCCAGCAGCGCCCCGGACTCCACGATAGCCAGAAACACCATATATTTT
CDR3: CASSAPDSTIARNTIYF

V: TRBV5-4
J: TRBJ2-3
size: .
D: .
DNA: TGTGCCAGCAGCTTGCCCGCTAGCACAGATACGCAGTATTTT
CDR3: CASSLPASTDTQYF

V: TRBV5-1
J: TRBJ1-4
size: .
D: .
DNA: TGCGCCAGCAACGAACAGGGCCCAGGGGATGAAAAACTGTTTTTT
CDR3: CASNEQGPGDEKLFF

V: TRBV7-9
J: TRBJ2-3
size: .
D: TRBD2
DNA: TGTGCCAGCAGCTTACTCGCGGGAGGGGGAGCAGATACGCAGTATTTT
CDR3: CASSLLAGGGADTQYF

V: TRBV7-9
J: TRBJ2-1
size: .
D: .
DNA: TGTGCCAGCAGCCCCCACCCCCTTAGGATATACAATGAGCAGTTCTTC
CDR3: CASSPHPLRIYNEQFF

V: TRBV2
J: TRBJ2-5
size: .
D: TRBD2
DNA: TGTGCCAGCACCGAGACCCGGGCGCTAGCGGGAGTCGGGTACTTC
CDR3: CASTETRALAGVGYF

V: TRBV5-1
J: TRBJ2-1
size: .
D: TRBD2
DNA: TGCGCCAGCAGCTTGGAGGGCGGTCGGATCCCGGGGGGGCAGTTCTTC
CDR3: CASSLEGGRIPGGQFF